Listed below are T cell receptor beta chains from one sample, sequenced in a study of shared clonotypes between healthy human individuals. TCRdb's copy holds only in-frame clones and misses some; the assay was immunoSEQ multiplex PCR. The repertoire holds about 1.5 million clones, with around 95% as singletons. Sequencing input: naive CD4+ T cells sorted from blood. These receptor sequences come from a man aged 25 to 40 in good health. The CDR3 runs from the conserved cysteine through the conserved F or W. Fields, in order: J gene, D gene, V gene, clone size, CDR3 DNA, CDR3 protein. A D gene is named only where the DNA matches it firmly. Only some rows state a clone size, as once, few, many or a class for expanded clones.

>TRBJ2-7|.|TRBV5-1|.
TGCGCCAGCAGCCCCCAATTACCCTACGAGCAGTACTTC
CASSPQLPYEQYF
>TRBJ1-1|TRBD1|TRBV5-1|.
TGCGCCAGCAGCCCCGGACAACAGGGGGCTTCAGCTTTCTTT
CASSPGQQGASAFF
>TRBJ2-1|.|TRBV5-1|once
TGCGCCAGCAGCGTTGAGAGCTCCTACAATGAGCAGTTCTTC
CASSVESSYNEQFF
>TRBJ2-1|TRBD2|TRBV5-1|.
TGCGCCAGCAGCTTGGCTCCGGGAGGTTCATACAATGAGCAGTTCTTC
CASSLAPGGSYNEQFF
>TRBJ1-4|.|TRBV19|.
TGTGCCAGTAGTATACTGCTCCCTCACGATGAAAAACTGTTTTTT
CASSILLPHDEKLFF
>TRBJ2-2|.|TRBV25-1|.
TGTGCCAGCAGTGAAATGGGGCGAGGGGAGCTGTTTTTT
CASSEMGRGELFF
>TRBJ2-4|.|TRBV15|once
TGTGCCACCAGCAGATTAATGGCGGACATTCAGTACTTC
CATSRLMADIQYF
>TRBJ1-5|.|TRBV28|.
TGTGCCAGCAGTTTTCGGGGAAGTCAGCCCCAGCATTTT
CASSFRGSQPQHF
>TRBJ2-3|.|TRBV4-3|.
TGCGCCAGCAGCCAAGGCTCTGCGATTTCACCCGATACGCAGTATTTT
CASSQGSAISPDTQYF
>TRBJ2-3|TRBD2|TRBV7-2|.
TGTGCCAGCAGCTATTTAGCGGGAGGTTTGGGGATCGGAACAGATACGCAGTATTTT
CASSYLAGGLGIGTDTQYF
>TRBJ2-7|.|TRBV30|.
TGTGCCTGGACCCACGAGCAGTACTTC
CAWTHEQYF
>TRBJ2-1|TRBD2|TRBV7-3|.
TGTGCCAGCAGCTTAAAGGGACTAGACAATGAGCAGTTCTTC
CASSLKGLDNEQFF
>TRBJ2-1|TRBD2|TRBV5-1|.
TGCGCCAGCAGCTTGGCTAGCGGTTCTTACAATGAGCAGTTCTTC
CASSLASGSYNEQFF